The sequence of this T cell receptor beta chain was determined in a study of Graves' ophthalmopathy and Graves' hyperthyroidism. General study findings and limits: Blood also carried most expanded thyroid clonotypes exceeding 0.001 frequency.

Amplification targeted the TCR beta CDR3 regions, with RNA transcripts as the source material. HTBI-primed RT-PCR formed the first round, and a multiplex PCR formed the second. TCRdb used MiXCR to reprocess the multiplex PCR reads, holding one entry per CDR3 protein. The sample has about 200,000 distinct CDR3 sequences, over 25% seen once. CDR3 size: 15 residues. The junction had 7 bases not matched to a gene; V was cut back by 6 bases and J by 6 bases. This clonotype showed up many times. Its antigen is currently unknown. The PBMCs had their origin in 7.5 to 10 ml of fresh peripheral blood. Sequencing was carried out using peripheral blood. This TCR was recovered from a man aged 50-60 years with Graves' ophthalmopathy. The V and J genes are TRBV12-3 or TRBV12-4 and TRBJ2-2; 10 nucleotides align to TRBD1. The CDR3: CASRTGGAGPGELFF. In nucleotides, the CDR3 is TGTGCCAGCAGGACAGGGGGCGCGGGCCCCGGGGAGCTGTTTTTT.